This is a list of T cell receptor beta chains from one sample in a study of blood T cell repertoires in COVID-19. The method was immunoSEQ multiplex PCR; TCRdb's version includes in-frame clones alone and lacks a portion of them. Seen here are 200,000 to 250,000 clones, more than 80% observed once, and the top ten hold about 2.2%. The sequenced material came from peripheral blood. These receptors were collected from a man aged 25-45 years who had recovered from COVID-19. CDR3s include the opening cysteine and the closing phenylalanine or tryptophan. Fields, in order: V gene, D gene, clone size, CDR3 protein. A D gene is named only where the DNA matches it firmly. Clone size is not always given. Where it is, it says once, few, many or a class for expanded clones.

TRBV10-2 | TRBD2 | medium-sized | CASSEGLAGAYEQYF
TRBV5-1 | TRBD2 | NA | CASSVEGLAAHNEQFF
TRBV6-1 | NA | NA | CASSETGRRRAAAKNIQYF
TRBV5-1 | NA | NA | CASSLQETQYF
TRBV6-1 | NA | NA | CASSEAYYRDTNYGYTF
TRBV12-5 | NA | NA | CASGPGWGANYGYTF
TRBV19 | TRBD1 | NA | CASSRAPGTAPYEQYF
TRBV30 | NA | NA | CAWSARGDWGYTF
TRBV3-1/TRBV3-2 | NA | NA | CASSKGGVGYGYTF
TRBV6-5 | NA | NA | CASSLDILNTEAFF
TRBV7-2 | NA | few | CASSPGAQGWGYTF
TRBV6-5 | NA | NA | CASSYGQGVTEAFF
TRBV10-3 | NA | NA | CAISESNGGSEAFF
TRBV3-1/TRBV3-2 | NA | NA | CASSPGLRNDEQFF
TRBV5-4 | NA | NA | CASSSHDRNTGELFF
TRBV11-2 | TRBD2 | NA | CASSLVTGGGTTGELFF
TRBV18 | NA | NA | CASSPRGARYENYGYTF
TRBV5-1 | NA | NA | CASTDSGGSAEAFF
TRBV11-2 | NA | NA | CASSFQGPRVNTEAFF
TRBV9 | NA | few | CASSVALATDTQYF
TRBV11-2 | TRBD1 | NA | CASSLRNRGIGSDTQYF
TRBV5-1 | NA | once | CASSLDPGDQPQHF
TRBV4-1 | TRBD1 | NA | CASSQDRQGVAAFF
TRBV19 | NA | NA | CASSTSPSMNTEAFF
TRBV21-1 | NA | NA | CASSERPGQKDSPLHF
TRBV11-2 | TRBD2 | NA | CASSVIAGASTDTQYF
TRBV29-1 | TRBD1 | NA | CSVQGQLNTEAFF
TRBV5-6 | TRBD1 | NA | CASSLADRALF
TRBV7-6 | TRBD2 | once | CASSLAGGGASDTQYF
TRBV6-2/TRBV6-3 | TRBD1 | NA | CASSYARQGIKSNQPQHF
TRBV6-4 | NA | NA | CASRFDSTYEQYF
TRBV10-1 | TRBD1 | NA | CASSESGTVNTEAFF
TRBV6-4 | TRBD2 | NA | CASRPGGGRTDTQYF
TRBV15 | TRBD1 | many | CATSGPTGGRSGYTF
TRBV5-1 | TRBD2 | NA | CASRLADTQYF
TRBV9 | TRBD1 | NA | CASSVGQGSYGYTF
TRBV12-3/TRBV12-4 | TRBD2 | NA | CASSGGTSNEQFF
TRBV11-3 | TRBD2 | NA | CASSFQLAGGRNEQFF
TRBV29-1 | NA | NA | CSVVWHSASSYNEQFF
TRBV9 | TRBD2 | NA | CASSVGLASDEQYF
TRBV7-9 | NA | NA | CASRAGEGPGYGYTF
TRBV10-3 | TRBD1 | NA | CATTSVGDRGRELFF
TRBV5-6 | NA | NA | CASSSSGLPFTDTQYF
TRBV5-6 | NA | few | CASPRGLREGTEAFF
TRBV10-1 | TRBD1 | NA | CASSEGTGRNEQFF
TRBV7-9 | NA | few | CASSLGVNTDTQYF
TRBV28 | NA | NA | CASSPPPWQGGTYEQYF
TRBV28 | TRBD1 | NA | CASSFLLTGGSTEAFF
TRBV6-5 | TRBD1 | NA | CASSFTGDYGYTF
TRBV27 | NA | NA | CASSPWREFNYGYTF
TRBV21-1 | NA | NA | CASSKEGGPNEKLFF
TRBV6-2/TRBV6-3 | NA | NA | CASSYFPTYEQYF
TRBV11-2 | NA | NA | CASSLSSDTEAFF
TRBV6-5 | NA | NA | CASTFDRSHSPLHF
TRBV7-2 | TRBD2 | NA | CASSFQAPGTSGWQETQYF
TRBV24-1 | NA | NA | CATASQVYYTF
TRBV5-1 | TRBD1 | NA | CASSPTPSTGEIETQYF
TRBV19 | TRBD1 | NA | CASSTGQSNEKLFF
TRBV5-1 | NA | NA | CASSGPMGQTDTQYF
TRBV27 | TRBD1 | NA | CASSGTGREKLFF